Reported below is one T cell receptor beta chain. Its antigen is undetermined. The CDR3 has 21 residues. The V gene's germline CDR1 is MRHNA and CDR2 SNTAGT. The junction had 17 bases not matched to a gene; V was cut back by 0 bases and J by 0 bases. Terminally differentiated effector memory CD45RA+ cells were excluded from the naive CD8 cells, which were CD45RO-negative and positively selected for CCR7. The sample belongs to a study of shared clonotypes between healthy human individuals. Points from the study as a whole: Exclusively blood specimens were collected; tissue repertoires likely differ.

TCRdb's copy holds only in-frame clones and misses some; the assay was immunoSEQ multiplex PCR. Of some 2.1 million clones listed, around 95% are singletons. This TCR came from a man aged 18 to 29 in good health. Some clones in this sample may be carry-over from other donors' samples. Specimen: naive CD8+ T cells from PBMCs. The chain employs TRBV6-4 and TRBJ2-1; 7 bases fit TRBD2. The CDR3 bases are TGTGCCAGCAGTGACTCGCGTGAGGTATTAGCGGGCCAGAGCTCCTACAATGAGCAGTTCTTC. The encoded protein is CASSDSREVLAGQSSYNEQFF.